The rows below give T cell receptor beta chains drawn from one sample of a study of T cells after yellow fever vaccination. Each CDR3 protein gets one entry after TCRdb re-called the 5' RACE reads with MiXCR. The sample holds a few hundred thousand distinct CDR3 sequences; around 5.2% are singletons and the top ten take less than 3.5%. The sequences come from CD4+ T cells sorted from PBMCs, collected on the day of the yellow fever booster vaccination. These receptors originate from a man between 18 and 29 years old who received the YFV17D yellow fever vaccine. Each CDR3 is given with its conserved first and last residue. D genes are given only for firm matches. Clone size is shown for a subset of rows, as once, few, many or a class of expanded clone.

.	TRBD1	TRBJ2-3	TRBV4-1	CASSQSQTGGATDTQYF	TGCGCCAGCAGCCAGTCCCAGACAGGGGGCGCGACAGATACGCAGTATTTT
few	TRBD1	TRBJ2-2	TRBV6-5	CASSPGTGSNTGELFF	TGTGCCAGCAGTCCCGGGACAGGGTCGAACACCGGGGAGCTGTTTTTT
.	TRBD1	TRBJ2-7	TRBV20-1	CSVTIGQGYSYEQYF	TGCAGTGTGACGATCGGACAGGGCTACTCCTACGAGCAGTACTTC
many	.	TRBJ2-1	TRBV5-1	CASSLLGRGDYNEQFF	TGCGCCAGCAGCTTGTTGGGGCGGGGAGATTACAATGAGCAGTTCTTC
few	TRBD2	TRBJ2-7	TRBV6-5	CASQGGGGYEQYF	TGTGCCAGCCAAGGCGGGGGAGGCTACGAGCAGTACTTC
few	.	TRBJ2-5	TRBV7-8	CASRSRGGGETQYF	TGTGCCAGCAGATCACGGGGAGGGGGGGAGACCCAGTACTTC
many	.	TRBJ1-4	TRBV2	CASSERGESEKLFF	TGTGCCAGCAGTGAAAGGGGGGAAAGTGAAAAACTGTTTTTT
few	TRBD1	TRBJ1-1	TRBV7-8	CASSPRPGGNTEAFF	TGTGCCAGCAGCCCACGGCCAGGGGGGAACACTGAAGCTTTCTTT
many	.	TRBJ1-1	TRBV29-1	CSVSWAGNTEAFF	TGCAGCGTGTCTTGGGCCGGTAACACTGAAGCTTTCTTT
.	.	TRBJ2-3	TRBV5-6	CASNRLSTDTQYF	TGTGCCAGCAATAGGCTTAGCACAGATACGCAGTATTTT
.	.	TRBJ1-5	TRBV5-1	CASSLLGGGQPQHF	TGCGCCAGCAGCTTGTTAGGGGGAGGTCAGCCCCAGCATTTT
.	.	TRBJ1-2	TRBV6-1	CASSPGPFGYTF	TGTGCCAGCAGTCCGGGACCCTTCGGCTACACCTTC
few	TRBD1	TRBJ1-2	TRBV7-2	CASSPPQGDGYTF	TGTGCCAGCAGCCCTCCACAGGGGGATGGCTACACCTTC
few	.	TRBJ1-2	TRBV30	CAWSVRGALGYTF	TGTGCCTGGAGTGTACGGGGGGCGCTCGGCTACACCTTC
few	.	TRBJ1-5	TRBV3-1	CASSPDTLPNQPQHF	TGTGCCAGCAGCCCAGACACTCTACCCAATCAGCCCCAGCATTTT
.	.	TRBJ1-2	TRBV14	CASSSDRAGYTF	TGTGCCAGCAGCTCGGATCGGGCGGGCTACACCTTC
.	.	TRBJ2-5	TRBV11-2	CASSLDPGPRGETQYF	TGTGCCAGCAGCTTGGACCCGGGACCACGGGGGGAGACCCAGTACTTC
.	TRBD1	TRBJ1-1	TRBV3-1	CASSRGGHTEAFF	TGTGCCAGCAGCAGAGGGGGCCACACTGAAGCTTTCTTT
many	.	TRBJ1-1	TRBV10-3	CAISEMGNTEAFF	TGTGCCATCAGTGAAATGGGGAACACTGAAGCTTTCTTT